This T cell receptor (beta chain) was documented in a study of regulatory T cells in long-lasting Graves disease. The CDR3 runs 13 residues. CDR1 is DFQATT and CDR2 is SNEGSKA in the germline V gene (reference sequence). V lost 6 bases, J lost 4 bases, and 15 bases lay in between. As concerns this clonotype: Its antigen remains unidentified.

The time point is: persistent/refractory GD, antithyroid drugs over 5 years with positive TRAb. Preparation of the TCR library used RNA extracted from PBMCs. Assembly of TCR beta libraries relied on iRepertoire HTBI primers together with Arm-PCR of CDR3 regions. Each CDR3 protein gets one entry after TCRdb re-called the multiplex PCR reads with MiXCR. The table has about 430,000 distinct CDR3 sequences, 21% seen once. Study-level findings and limits: There was favoring of TRBV28, TRBJ1-2 and TRBJ2-5 in persistent disease.

The rearrangement joins TRBV20-1 to TRBJ1-2; D is ambiguous. The origin of this receptor is a female donor with Graves disease. This material consisted of peripheral blood mononuclear cells (PBMCs), taken when the disease was refractory, from a patient treated with antithyroid drugs. The CDR3 nucleotides are TGCAGTGCAAACCCCCGTGACACCTATGGCTACACCTTC. Protein product: CSANPRDTYGYTF.